This TCR beta chain is from a study of blood T cells in healthy people across ages. Between the trimmed V and J ends, which lost 7 bases and 1 base, there was a span of 6 bases. The CDR3 has 12 residues. The germline V gene encodes CDR1 SNHLY and CDR2 FYNNEI. This clonotype was seen only a few times. A second PCR, run for about 7 to 11 cycles, used a sample-barcoded 5' primer plus a J-beta primer mix. TCRdb analysed the 5' RACE reads with MiXCR anew, one entry per CDR3 protein. This sample carries around 1,500,000 distinct CDR3 sequences, roughly 27% of them seen once, and the ten largest clones take 7.7%.

The sample was blood. This chain connects TRBV2 to TRBJ2-3, with D unresolved. The TCR was taken from a woman in her twenties or thirties in good health. The CDR3 sequence: CASKWGTDTQYF. The CDR3 coding sequence is TGTGCCAGCAAGTGGGGCACAGATACGCAGTATTTT. Full variable domain (rest looked up from reference TRBV2 and TRBJ2-3): EPEVTQTPSHQVTQMGQEVILRCVPISNHLYFYWYRQILGQKVEFLVSFYNNEISEKSEIFDDQFSVERPDGSNFTLKIRSTKLEDSAMYFCASKWGTDTQYFGPGTRLTVL.